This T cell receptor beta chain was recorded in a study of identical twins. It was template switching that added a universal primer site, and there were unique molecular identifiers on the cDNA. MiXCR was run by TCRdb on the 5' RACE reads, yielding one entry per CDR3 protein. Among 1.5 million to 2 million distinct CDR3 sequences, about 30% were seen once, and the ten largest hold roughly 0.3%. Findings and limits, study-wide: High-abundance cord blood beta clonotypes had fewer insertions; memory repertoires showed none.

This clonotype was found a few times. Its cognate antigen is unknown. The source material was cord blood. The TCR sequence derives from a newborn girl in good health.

The CDR3 sequence: CASSPRLGGRAPDTQYF. The CDR3 DNA reads as TGTGCCAGTAGTCCCCGTCTCGGCGGGAGAGCTCCAGATACGCAGTATTTT. The V gene is TRBV19, the J gene TRBJ2-3, with 7 bases fitting TRBD2. The CDR3 sequence is 17 residues long. With 5 bases clipped from V and 4 bases from J, the junction kept 15 bases outside the gene matches. Germline V gene sequence: CDR1 LNHDA, CDR2 SQIVND (reference sequence).